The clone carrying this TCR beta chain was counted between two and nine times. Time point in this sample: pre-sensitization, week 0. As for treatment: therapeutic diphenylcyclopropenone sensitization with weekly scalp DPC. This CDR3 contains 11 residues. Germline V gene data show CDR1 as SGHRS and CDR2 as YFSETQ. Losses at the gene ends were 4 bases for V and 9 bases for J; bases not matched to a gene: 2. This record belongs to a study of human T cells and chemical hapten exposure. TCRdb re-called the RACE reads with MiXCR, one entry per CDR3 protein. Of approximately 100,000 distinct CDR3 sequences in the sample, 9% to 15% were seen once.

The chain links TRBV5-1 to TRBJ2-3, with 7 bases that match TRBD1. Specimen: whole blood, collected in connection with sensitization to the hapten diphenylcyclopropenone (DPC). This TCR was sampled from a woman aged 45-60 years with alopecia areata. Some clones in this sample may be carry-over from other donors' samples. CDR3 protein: CASSQDRTQYF. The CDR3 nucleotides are TGCGCCAGCAGCCAGGACAGGACGCAGTATTTT.